These T cell receptor beta chains were read from a single sample in a study of blood T cell repertoires in COVID-19. Produced via immunoSEQ multiplex PCR; TCRdb's table is partial and in-frame only. The sample lists under 95,000 clones; approximately 88% were seen once. Sequencing was carried out using peripheral blood. Receptors were obtained from a man in his sixties with acute or convalescent COVID-19. Each CDR3 is given with its conserved first and last residue. The D gene is left open where the match is weak. Clone size is given for some rows only: seen once, a few or many times, or a class if the clone is expanded.

>TRBJ1-4|-|few|TRBV19
TGTGCCAGTAGTATCTTCCCCCTCGGGAGGGGAGCTAATGAAAAACTGTTTTTT
CASSIFPLGRGANEKLFF
>TRBJ1-6|TRBD1|-|TRBV4-1
TGCGCCAGCAGCCTATCCGGGACAGGGGATTATTCACCCCTCCACTTT
CASSLSGTGDYSPLHF
>TRBJ1-4|-|-|TRBV9
TGTGCCAGCAGCGAAACAGACAAAGATGAAAAACTGTTTTTT
CASSETDKDEKLFF
>TRBJ1-2|-|-|TRBV30
TGTGCCTGGAGTGTACCCGGACAAATCTATGGCTACACCTTC
CAWSVPGQIYGYTF
>TRBJ2-7|-|-|TRBV6-5
TGTGCCAGCAGTCCCCGGGTCGAGCAGTACTTC
CASSPRVEQYF
>TRBJ1-1|TRBD1|-|TRBV4-3
TGCGCCAGCAGTCCCGACAGGGGTACTGAAGCTTTCTTT
CASSPDRGTEAFF
>TRBJ2-7|-|once|TRBV13
TGTGCCAGCACCTCGGGGGTTGGGACAGCTTCCTACGAGCAGTACTTC
CASTSGVGTASYEQYF
>TRBJ1-2|TRBD1|-|TRBV19
TGTGCCAGCAGGGGGGTAGGACAGGGTGGATCCGTCGGCGGCTACACCTTC
CASRGVGQGGSVGGYTF
>TRBJ1-1|-|-|TRBV5-4
TGTGCCAGCAGCTATCAAGGGAGCTCCGGGACTGAAGCTTTCTTT
CASSYQGSSGTEAFF
>TRBJ1-1|-|-|TRBV25-1
TGTGCCAGCAGTGTAACTCAATGGGACTCACCAAACACTGAAGCTTTCTTT
CASSVTQWDSPNTEAFF